The TCR beta chain under discussion was sequenced for a study of blood T cell repertoires in COVID-19. Study as a whole: Sites across the United States, Italy and Spain contributed samples from acute and convalescent COVID-19.

Patients at the Seattle site were enrolled during active infection and followed longitudinally. The CDR3 loop spans 15 amino acids. The junction had 9 bases not matched to a gene; V was cut back by 1 base and J by 7 bases. Germline assignment: CDR1 SGHVS and CDR2 FNYEAQ. This clone has a single count. Authors' methods: By means of reference gene primer amplification, nucleated cell counts were estimated. Generated by immunoSEQ multiplex PCR, the TCRdb table keeps only in-frame clones and is missing some. V, J and clone size derive from that table, while D and trimming were established from the DNA sequence. The table shows some 370,000 clones, with more than 70% occurring only once.

The receptor was isolated from a woman aged 25 to 39 with COVID-19, enrolled during active disease. The rearrangement uses TRBV7-6 and TRBJ2-7; TRBD1 agrees at 8 bases. The specimen was peripheral blood. CDR3 sequence reads: CASSLGLAGGEEQYF. The DNA for the CDR3 is TGTGCCAGCAGCTTAGGTTTGGCAGGGGGCGAAGAGCAGTACTTC.